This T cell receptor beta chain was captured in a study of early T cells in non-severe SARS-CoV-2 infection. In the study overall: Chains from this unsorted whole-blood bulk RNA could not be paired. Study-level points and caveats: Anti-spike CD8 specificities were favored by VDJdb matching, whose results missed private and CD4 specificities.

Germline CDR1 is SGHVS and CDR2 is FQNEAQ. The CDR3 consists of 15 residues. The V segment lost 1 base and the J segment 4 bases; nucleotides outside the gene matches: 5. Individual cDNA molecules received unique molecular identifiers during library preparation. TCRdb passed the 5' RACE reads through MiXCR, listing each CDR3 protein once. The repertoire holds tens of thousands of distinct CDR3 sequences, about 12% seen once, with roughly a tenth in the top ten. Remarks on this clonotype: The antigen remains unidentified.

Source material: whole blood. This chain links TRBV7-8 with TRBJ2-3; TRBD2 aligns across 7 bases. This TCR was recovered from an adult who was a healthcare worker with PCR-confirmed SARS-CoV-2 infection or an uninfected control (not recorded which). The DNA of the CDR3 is TGTGCCAGCAGCTTAGGGGGGGGAGGTGCAGATACGCAGTATTTT. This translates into CASSLGGGGADTQYF.